This T cell receptor (beta chain) was documented in a study of blood T cell repertoires in COVID-19. Trimming at V came to 5 bases and at J to 3 bases, leaving 5 bases not matched to a gene. The CDR3 loop spans 15 amino acids. Germline V gene data show CDR1 as SGHTA and CDR2 as FQGNSA. Under the authors' procedure: Counts of nucleated cells, estimated from reference gene primer amplification, were obtained. Repertoires were generated with immunoSEQ multiplex PCR, while TCRdb's copy carries only in-frame clones and drops some. V and J calls and clone size are as listed in that table; D and trimming were resolved from the DNA. The sample includes about 130,000 clones, approximately 89% of them seen just once.

This TCR came from a woman in her sixties or seventies with acute or convalescent COVID-19. The chain has TRBV7-2 and TRBJ2-1; 9 bases align to TRBD2. Sequencing was done on a sample of peripheral blood. In DNA form, the CDR3 reads TGTGCCAGCAGCGCGACTAGCGGAAGCTACAATGAGCAGTTCTTC. Its translation is CASSATSGSYNEQFF. Drawing the rest from reference TRBV7-2 and TRBJ2-1, the complete variable domain is GAGVSQSPSNKVTEKGKDVELRCDPISGHTALYWYRQSLGQGLEFLIYFQGNSAPDKSGLPSDRFSAERTGGSVSTLTIQRTQQEDSAVYLCASSATSGSYNEQFFGPGTRLTVL.